This T cell receptor beta chain was obtained from a study of blood T cell repertoires in COVID-19. Study-level background: The cDNA or gDNA used as material had been derived from T cells, B-cell-depleted T cells, or PBMCs.

Those enrolled in Seattle joined during active infection and were followed longitudinally afterward. As originally analysed: Reference gene primer amplification gave estimated nucleated cell counts. Profiled with immunoSEQ multiplex PCR; TCRdb holds only in-frame clones, not every one. The DNA gave D and trimming, while V, J and clone size come from that table. The repertoire includes more than 200,000 clones, roughly 80% of them detected once, and 10% to 13% sits in the top ten. Sequenced material: peripheral blood. The sequence came from a woman older than 75 with COVID-19, enrolled during active disease.

In DNA, the CDR3 is TGTGCCAGCAGCTTAACAGGGAAGTCTGGAAACACCATATATTTT. This sequence encodes CASSLTGKSGNTIYF. The J gene is TRBJ1-3, the V gene TRBV11-2; weak D call: TRBD1 (6 bases). This CDR3 spans 15 amino acids. The V gene lost 2 bases and the J gene lost 1 base, with 9 bases spanning the gap. CDR1 and CDR2 (germline): SGHAT, FQNNGV.